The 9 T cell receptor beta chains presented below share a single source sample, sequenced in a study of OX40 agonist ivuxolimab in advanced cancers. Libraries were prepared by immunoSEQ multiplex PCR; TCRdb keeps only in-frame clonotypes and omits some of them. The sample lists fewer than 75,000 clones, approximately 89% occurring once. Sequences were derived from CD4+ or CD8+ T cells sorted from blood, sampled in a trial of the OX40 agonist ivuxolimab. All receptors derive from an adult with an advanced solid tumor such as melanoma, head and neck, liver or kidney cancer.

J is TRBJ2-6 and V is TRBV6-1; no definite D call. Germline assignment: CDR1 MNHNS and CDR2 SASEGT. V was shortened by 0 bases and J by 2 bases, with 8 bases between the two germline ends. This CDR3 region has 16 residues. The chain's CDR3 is CASSEAPRTGANVLTF. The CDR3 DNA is TGTGCCAGCAGTGAAGCCCCGAGGACTGGGGCCAACGTCCTGACTTTC.

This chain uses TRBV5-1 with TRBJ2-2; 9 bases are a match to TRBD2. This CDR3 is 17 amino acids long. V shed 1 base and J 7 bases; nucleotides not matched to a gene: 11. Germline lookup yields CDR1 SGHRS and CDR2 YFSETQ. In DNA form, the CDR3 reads TGCGCCAGCAGCTTGTTGAGTAGCGGGAGAGTTGGCGGGGAGCTGTTTTTT. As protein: CASSLLSSGRVGGELFF.

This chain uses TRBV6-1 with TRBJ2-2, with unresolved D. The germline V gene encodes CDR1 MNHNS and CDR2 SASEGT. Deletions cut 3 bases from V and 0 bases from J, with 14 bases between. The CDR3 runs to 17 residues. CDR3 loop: CASSEKGSRANTGELFF. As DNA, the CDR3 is TGTGCCAGCAGTGAGAAGGGCAGCCGCGCGAACACCGGGGAGCTGTTTTTT.

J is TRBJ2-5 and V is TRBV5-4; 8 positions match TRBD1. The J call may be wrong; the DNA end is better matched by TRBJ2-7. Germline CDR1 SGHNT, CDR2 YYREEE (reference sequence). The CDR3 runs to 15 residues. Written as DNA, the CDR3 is TGTGCCAGCAGGGCCGAGTCACAGGGGGTATACGAGCAGTACTTC. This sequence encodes CASRAESQGVYEQYF.

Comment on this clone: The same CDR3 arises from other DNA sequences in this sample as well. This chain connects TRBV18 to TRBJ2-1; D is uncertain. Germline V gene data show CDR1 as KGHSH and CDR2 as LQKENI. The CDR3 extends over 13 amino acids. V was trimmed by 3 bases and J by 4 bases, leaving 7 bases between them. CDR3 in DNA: TGTGCCAGCTCACCGGGTGAATACAATGAGCAGTTCTTC. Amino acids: CASSPGEYNEQFF.

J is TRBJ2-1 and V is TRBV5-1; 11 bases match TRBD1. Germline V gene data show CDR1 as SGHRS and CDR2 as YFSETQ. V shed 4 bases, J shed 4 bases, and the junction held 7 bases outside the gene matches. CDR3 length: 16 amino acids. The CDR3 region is CASSGTGTGGYNEQFF. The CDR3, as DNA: TGCGCCAGCAGCGGCACCGGGACAGGGGGGTACAATGAGCAGTTCTTC.

CDR3 DNA: TGTGCCAGCAGTAAGGAGACGAACACTGAAGCTTTCTTT. This translates into CASSKETNTEAFF. The chain employs TRBV2 and TRBJ1-1, with unresolved D. V was trimmed by 5 bases and J by 1 base, leaving 8 bases between them. Germline V gene sequence: CDR1 SNHLY, CDR2 FYNNEI. This CDR3 is built from 13 residues.

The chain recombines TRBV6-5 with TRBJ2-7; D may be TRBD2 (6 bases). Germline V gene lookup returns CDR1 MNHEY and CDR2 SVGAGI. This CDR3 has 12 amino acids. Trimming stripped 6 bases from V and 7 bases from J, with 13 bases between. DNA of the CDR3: TGTGCCAGCAGCCTCGTGGGAGGAGAGCAGTACTTC. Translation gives CASSLVGGEQYF.

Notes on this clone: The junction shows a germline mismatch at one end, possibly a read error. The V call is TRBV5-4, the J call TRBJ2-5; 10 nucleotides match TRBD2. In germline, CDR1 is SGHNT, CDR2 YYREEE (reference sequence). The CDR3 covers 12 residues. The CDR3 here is CANSGREETQYF. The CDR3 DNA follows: TGTGCCAACAGCGGGAGGGAAGAGACCCAGTACTTC.